Sequencing of this TCR beta chain was carried out in a study of tumor-infiltrating lymphocytes in primary liver carcinoma. For the study at large: Men and women, 30 to 69 years of age, made up the patients. These were node-negative, non-metastatic T1-T3 tumors of roughly 4 to 11 cm.

TCR beta cDNA was made from 500 ng total RNA with a constant-region primer. Employing slightly modified ARM-PCR, three nested multiplex PCR rounds were run, and these gave rise to the TCR beta libraries. A C-beta reverse primer and TRBV1-TRBV30 forward primers served in each of the first two PCR rounds, at about 9 cycles apiece. TCRdb reprocessed the multiplex PCR reads via MiXCR and lists one record per CDR3 protein. The sample yields 330,000 or so distinct CDR3 sequences, 65% seen once. This clonotype was counted a few times. Trimming took off 7 bases at V and 4 bases at J, with 11 bases between the two ends. The CDR3 is 12 amino acids. They got blood RNA out of unsorted whole blood and also pulled out germline DNA.

Sequences were obtained from peripheral blood. The clonotype comes from a middle-aged man with primary liver carcinoma and hepatitis B virus infection. The chain couples TRBV12-3 or TRBV12-4 to TRBJ2-7; tentatively, D is TRBD2 (5 bases). CDR3 residues: CASTRTGYEQYF. In nucleotides, the CDR3 is TGTGCCAGCACCCGAACGGGATACGAGCAGTACTTC.